Listed below are T cell receptor beta chains from one sample, sequenced in a study of human T cells and chemical hapten exposure. One entry per CDR3 protein results from TCRdb running MiXCR on the RACE reads. There are some 52,000 distinct CDR3 sequences in the sample; more than 9.5% occur only once, and approximately 1.8% lies in the top ten. Source: whole blood, taken in connection with sensitization to the hapten diphenylcyclopropenone (DPC). These receptors were collected from a woman in her thirties or forties with alopecia areata. Some clones in this sample may be carry-over from other donors' samples. Both conserved end residues are part of each CDR3. The order of the fields is V gene, D gene, clone size, J gene, CDR3 protein, CDR3 DNA. D genes are given only for firm matches. The listing skips clone size in some rows; elsewhere it reads once, few, many or a size class.

V: TRBV9
D: TRBD1
size: .
J: TRBJ1-2
CDR3: CASSVDARGHDGYTF
DNA: TGTGCCAGCAGCGTAGATGCCAGGGGGCACGATGGCTACACCTTC

V: TRBV28
D: TRBD1
size: .
J: TRBJ1-5
CDR3: CASTSTGVRGQPQHF
DNA: TGTGCCAGCACTTCGACAGGGGTTCGGGGTCAGCCCCAGCATTTT

V: TRBV5-1
D: .
size: .
J: TRBJ2-7
CDR3: CASYSAGDGEQYF
DNA: TGCGCCAGCTATTCCGCAGGGGACGGCGAGCAGTACTTC

V: TRBV6-5
D: TRBD2
size: many
J: TRBJ2-3
CDR3: CASSWASGSTDTQYF
DNA: TGTGCCAGCAGTTGGGCTAGCGGTAGCACAGATACGCAGTATTTT

V: TRBV30
D: .
size: many
J: TRBJ2-3
CDR3: CAWSDLPPDTQYF
DNA: TGTGCCTGGAGTGATCTTCCACCAGATACGCAGTATTTT

V: TRBV12-3/TRBV12-4
D: .
size: .
J: TRBJ1-5
CDR3: CASSLSGINQPQHF
DNA: TGTGCCAGCAGTTTGAGTGGGATCAATCAGCCCCAGCATTTT

V: TRBV29-1
D: .
size: .
J: TRBJ2-7
CDR3: CSVGEEYEQYF
DNA: TGCAGCGTTGGAGAAGAGTACGAGCAGTACTTC

V: TRBV6-6
D: .
size: many
J: TRBJ1-4
CDR3: CASSYSFPATNEKLFF
DNA: TGTGCCAGCAGTTACTCGTTCCCCGCAACTAATGAAAAACTGTTTTTT

V: TRBV12-3/TRBV12-4
D: .
size: few
J: TRBJ1-6
CDR3: CASRQTEPNSPLHF
DNA: TGTGCCAGCAGGCAGACAGAGCCGAATTCACCCCTCCACTTT

V: TRBV3-1
D: .
size: few
J: TRBJ1-6
CDR3: CASTPRDHNSPLHF
DNA: TGTGCCAGCACACCTCGAGATCACAATTCACCCCTCCACTTT

V: TRBV2
D: .
size: many
J: TRBJ2-1
CDR3: CASRPPGNEQFF
DNA: TGTGCCAGCAGACCCCCCGGAAATGAGCAGTTCTTC

V: TRBV7-2
D: TRBD2
size: many
J: TRBJ2-5
CDR3: CASSLQAGWSQETQYF
DNA: TGTGCCAGCAGCCTGCAAGCGGGGTGGTCCCAAGAGACCCAGTACTTC

V: TRBV9
D: .
size: .
J: TRBJ2-7
CDR3: CASSPQGSLGEQYF
DNA: TGTGCCAGCAGCCCCCAAGGGTCCCTAGGCGAGCAGTACTTC

V: TRBV5-1
D: TRBD2
size: many
J: TRBJ2-3
CDR3: CASRVGLASSQPRTDTQYF
DNA: TGCGCCAGCAGGGTGGGACTAGCGAGTAGCCAGCCGCGGACAGATACGCAGTATTTT

V: TRBV5-1
D: .
size: .
J: TRBJ2-1
CDR3: CASSLGEIDNEQFF
DNA: TGCGCCAGCAGCTTGGGGGAGATAGACAATGAGCAGTTCTTC

V: TRBV7-9
D: .
size: .
J: TRBJ2-5
CDR3: CATHGDSQYF
DNA: TGTGCCACCCACGGGGATTCCCAGTACTTC

V: TRBV10-1
D: TRBD2
size: few
J: TRBJ2-1
CDR3: CASSRDRPGTSGSFFF
DNA: TGCGCCAGCAGTCGGGACAGACCCGGGACTAGCGGTAGTTTCTTCTTC

V: TRBV3-1
D: .
size: few
J: TRBJ2-2
CDR3: CASSEGFWNTGELFF
DNA: TGTGCCAGCAGCGAAGGTTTCTGGAACACCGGGGAGCTGTTTTTT

V: TRBV18
D: .
size: many
J: TRBJ1-5
CDR3: CASSPTPDSNQPQHF
DNA: TGTGCCAGCTCACCTACACCAGATAGCAATCAGCCCCAGCATTTT

V: TRBV12-2
D: .
size: few
J: TRBJ2-1
CDR3: CASRPLAGGPVGYNEQFF
DNA: TGTGCAAGTCGCCCCCTAGCGGGAGGGCCAGTGGGTTACAATGAGCAGTTCTTC

V: TRBV7-7
D: .
size: few
J: TRBJ2-1
CDR3: CASSLGLLPSDEQFF
DNA: TGTGCCAGCAGCCTGGGACTCCTTCCCAGCGATGAGCAGTTCTTC

V: TRBV10-3
D: .
size: many
J: TRBJ1-3
CDR3: CAISVESSGNTIYF
DNA: TGTGCCATCAGTGTCGAAAGCTCTGGAAACACCATATATTTT

V: TRBV7-6
D: TRBD1
size: many
J: TRBJ1-4
CDR3: CASSRSPGQLEKLFF
DNA: TGTGCCAGCAGCCGCTCCCCGGGACAGCTTGAAAAACTGTTTTTT

V: TRBV5-4
D: TRBD1
size: .
J: TRBJ1-4
CDR3: CASSEGQGDEKLFF
DNA: TGTGCCAGCAGCGAGGGACAGGGAGATGAAAAACTGTTTTTT

V: TRBV7-9
D: TRBD2
size: many
J: TRBJ2-3
CDR3: CASSLTSGSTDTQYF
DNA: TGTGCCAGCAGCTTGACTAGCGGGAGCACAGATACGCAGTATTTT

V: TRBV7-7
D: TRBD2
size: .
J: TRBJ2-1
CDR3: CASSPTGGSYNEQFF
DNA: TGTGCCAGCAGCCCCACGGGGGGCTCCTACAATGAGCAGTTCTTC

V: TRBV18
D: .
size: few
J: TRBJ2-6
CDR3: CASSLGISGANVLTF
DNA: TGTGCCAGCTCACTCGGGATCTCTGGGGCCAACGTCCTGACTTTC

V: TRBV27
D: TRBD1
size: few
J: TRBJ2-1
CDR3: CASSAGQGTYNEQFF
DNA: TGTGCCAGCAGCGCGGGACAGGGGACCTACAATGAGCAGTTCTTC

V: TRBV7-6
D: .
size: many
J: TRBJ1-1
CDR3: CASSLEGGMNTEAFF
DNA: TGTGCCAGCAGCTTAGAGGGAGGAATGAACACTGAAGCTTTCTTT

V: TRBV20-1
D: TRBD2
size: few
J: TRBJ2-1
CDR3: CSANPSGRANEQFF
DNA: TGCAGTGCTAATCCTAGCGGGAGGGCCAATGAGCAGTTCTTC

V: TRBV28
D: .
size: .
J: TRBJ1-2
CDR3: CASRQDYGYTF
DNA: TGTGCCAGCAGACAGGACTATGGCTACACCTTC

V: TRBV28
D: .
size: few
J: TRBJ2-1
CDR3: CASSLIGSYNEQFF
DNA: TGTGCCAGCAGTTTAATAGGTTCCTACAATGAGCAGTTCTTC

V: TRBV20-1
D: .
size: .
J: TRBJ2-2
CDR3: CSARDPDAGELFF
DNA: TGCAGTGCCCGGGACCCCGACGCCGGGGAGCTGTTTTTT

V: TRBV24-1
D: .
size: many
J: TRBJ2-3
CDR3: CATSDPSAKSTDTQYF
DNA: TGTGCCACCAGTGATCCCTCCGCTAAGAGCACAGATACGCAGTATTTT